These 22 T cell receptor beta chains share one sample of origin, sequenced in a study of T cells in Graves' hyperthyroidism and ophthalmopathy. There were TCR beta CDR3 regions amplified from RNA transcripts. HTBI primers were used for first-round RT-PCR of the TCR CDR3. TCRdb re-derived calls from the multiplex PCR reads in MiXCR, one entry per CDR3 protein. The sample has 500,000 to 600,000 distinct CDR3 sequences; just over 45% are singletons. The specimen sequenced was peripheral blood or thyroid tissue (not recorded which). Every receptor here comes from an adult woman with Graves' disease, either hyperthyroidism or ophthalmopathy (not recorded which).

The chain combines TRBV29-1 with TRBJ2-1, with a tentative D call TRBD2 (5 bases). CDR1 and CDR2 from the germline V gene are SQVTM and ANQGSEA. With 7 bases removed from V and 0 bases from J, the gap between germline ends came to 13 bases. This CDR3 has 14 residues. CDR3 bases: TGCAGCGCCTCACGGGGAAGCTCCTACAATGAGCAGTTCTTC. This codes for CSASRGSSYNEQFF.

A few counts support this clonotype. The chain recombines TRBV4-3 with TRBJ2-7; the D gene could be TRBD1 or TRBD2 (5 bases each). Trimming took off 0 bases at V and 6 bases at J, with 15 bases between the two ends. The germline V gene encodes CDR1 LGHNA and CDR2 YSLEER. This CDR3 spans 15 amino acids. DNA of the CDR3: TGCGCCAGCAGCCAAGACAGGGACCCTGTAGGCGAGCAGTACTTC. Protein: CASSQDRDPVGEQYF.

The chain links TRBV4-1 to TRBJ2-7, with D possibly matching TRBD2 (6 bases). This CDR3 region has 17 residues. Trimming took off 4 bases at V and 0 bases at J, with 19 bases between the two ends. Germline V gene data show CDR1 as MGHRA and CDR2 as YSYEKL. The CDR3 here is CASSPLTLAVSSYEQYF. As DNA, the CDR3 is TGCGCCAGCAGCCCGTTAACTTTAGCGGTGAGCTCCTACGAGCAGTACTTC.

The rearrangement uses TRBV19 and TRBJ1-4; D ambiguous. CDR1 and CDR2 from the germline V gene are LNHDA and SQIVND (reference sequence). Trimming removed 7 bases from V and 7 bases from J, with 13 bases in between. This CDR3 is 13 amino acids long. The chain's CDR3 is CASMSTAPEKLFF. For the CDR3, the DNA is TGTGCCAGTATGAGTACAGCACCTGAAAAACTGTTTTTT. The whole variable domain, filled in from reference TRBV19 and TRBJ1-4, reads DGGITQSPKYLFRKEGQNVTLSCEQNLNHDAMYWYRQDPGQGLRLIYYSQIVNDFQKGDIAEGYSVSREKKESFPLTVTSAQKNPTAFYLCASMSTAPEKLFFGSGTQLSVL.

This clonotype was counted at least ten times. V and J are TRBV7-8 and TRBJ2-2, with D perhaps given as TRBD1 or TRBD2 (6 bases each). Looked up from germline, CDR1 is SGHVS and CDR2 is FQNEAQ. This CDR3 is built from 12 residues. The germline V and J ends were trimmed by 10 bases and 7 bases, with 13 bases remaining between them. The CDR3 coding sequence is TGTGCCACGAGGGGGAGGCACGGGGAGCTGTTTTTT. Protein sequence: CATRGRHGELFF.

The CDR3 reads CASSAGSLNYGYTF. The DNA of the CDR3 is TGTGCCAGTAGTGCCGGCAGCCTGAACTATGGCTACACCTTC. This chain joins TRBV19 and TRBJ1-2; no reliable D call. The V end lost 5 bases, the J end lost 2 bases, and 12 bases lay between the germline ends. Germline CDR1 reads LNHDA; CDR2 reads SQIVND (reference sequence). The CDR3 spans 14 residues.

Comment on this clonotype: This may be a read error: a much more frequent sequence differs by one nucleotide. The genes are TRBV12-3 or TRBV12-4 and TRBJ2-7; tentatively, D is TRBD1 (6 bases). This CDR3 is built from 14 residues. CDR3 DNA: TGTGCCAGCAGTTTAATGGCAGGGGCCTACGGGCAGTACTTC. Its protein product is CASSLMAGAYGQYF.

J is TRBJ1-1 and V is TRBV6-6; 7 positions agree with TRBD1. Trimming at V came to 10 bases and at J to 0 bases, leaving 8 bases not matched to a gene. The CDR3 is made up of 14 amino acids. Germline lookup yields CDR1 MNHNY and CDR2 SVGAGI (reference sequence). CDR3 bases: TGTGCCACCTCGACAGGGCATATGAACACTGAAGCTTTCTTT. Translated, it gives CATSTGHMNTEAFF.

J is TRBJ1-2 and V is TRBV4-1; TRBD1 is a possible D gene (6 bases). The CDR3 length is 14 residues. Between the trimmed V and J ends, which lost 0 bases and 12 bases, there was a span of 17 bases. CDR1 and CDR2 from the germline V gene are MGHRA and YSYEKL. The DNA for the CDR3 is TGCGCCAGCAGCCAAGATAGGACGGGGGCGAGGAACACCTTC. It translates to CASSQDRTGARNTF.

The V call is TRBV29-1, the J call TRBJ2-7; 11 nucleotides match TRBD1. The CDR3 spans 14 residues. Germline V gene data show CDR1 as SQVTM and CDR2 as ANQGSEA. With V trimmed by 6 bases and J by 2 bases, 6 bases remained unmatched. In nucleotides, the CDR3 is TGCAGCGTGAAGAGGACAGGGGGCCCCTACGAGCAGTACTTC. Encoded protein: CSVKRTGGPYEQYF.

The count of this clonotype is one. The rearrangement joins TRBV9 to TRBJ2-5, with 9 nucleotides matching TRBD1. CDR1 is SGDLS, CDR2 YYNGEE, per germline. Losses at the gene ends were 3 bases for V and 5 bases for J; bases not matched to a gene: 5. This CDR3 is 14 amino acids long. CDR3 amino acids: CASSATGGVETQYF. The CDR3 coding sequence is TGTGCCAGCAGCGCCACAGGGGGCGTGGAGACCCAGTACTTC.

This clonotype came up many times. V gene TRBV28 combines with J gene TRBJ2-2; tentative D call: TRBD2 (6 bases). The CDR3 is 15 amino acids. Looked up from germline, CDR1 is MDHEN and CDR2 is SYDVKM. V was pared by 2 bases and J by 3 bases, with 10 bases between. The CDR3 region has the DNA TGTGCCAGCAGTTTAGGGGGGATAGACACCGGGGAGCTGTTTTTT. Encoded protein: CASSLGGIDTGELFF.

The chain employs TRBV30 and TRBJ1-5; 8 bases map to TRBD1. Looked up from germline, CDR1 is GTSNPN and CDR2 is SVGIG (reference sequence). The CDR3 length is 16 residues. J was trimmed by 3 bases and V by 5 bases; bases with no gene match: 12. The CDR3 DNA reads TGTGCCTGGGGAGCCTCAGGGGGCGCGATCAATCAGCCCCAGCATTTT. Protein sequence: CAWGASGGAINQPQHF.

The chain is built from TRBV20-1 and TRBJ2-7; 8 bases map to TRBD1. The CDR3 totals 13 residues. Trimming at V came to 0 bases and at J to 9 bases, leaving 7 bases not matched to a gene. Germline lookup yields CDR1 DFQATT and CDR2 SNEGSKA (reference sequence). CDR3 sequence: CSAREPGTGGQYF. For the CDR3, the DNA is TGCAGTGCTAGAGAACCCGGGACAGGTGGGCAGTACTTC.

The sample holds many counts of this clonotype. The chain couples TRBV13 to TRBJ2-7; a weak D match, TRBD2 (6 bases). The V and J ends lost 4 bases and 3 bases respectively, with 13 bases between them. This CDR3 is built from 14 residues. The germline gives CDR1 PRHDT, CDR2 FYEKMQ (reference sequence). CDR3: CASSSRDGGYEQYF. CDR3 nucleotides: TGTGCCAGCAGCTCGCGGGACGGAGGCTACGAGCAGTACTTC.

This sequence joins TRBV7-7 and TRBJ2-7, with TRBD1 as a possible D gene (6 bases). The CDR3 sequence is 15 residues long. Trimming stripped 5 bases from V and 2 bases from J, with 16 bases between. Germline loops: CDR1 SSHAT, CDR2 FNYEAQ (reference sequence). The CDR3 region is CASSPGPGVAYEQYF. The CDR3, as DNA: TGTGCCAGCAGCCCCGGGCCAGGGGTAGCCTACGAGCAGTACTTC.

This clonotype was recorded a few times. The rearrangement links TRBV7-8 to TRBJ1-1; D not certain. The CDR3 loop spans 14 amino acids. The V end was cut by 1 base, the J end by 1 base, with 7 bases between. Germline V gives CDR1 SGHVS, CDR2 FQNEAQ. The CDR3 spells CASSLGNPNTEAFF. The CDR3 coding sequence is TGTGCCAGCAGCTTAGGTAATCCGAACACTGAAGCTTTCTTT.

This clonotype was observed many times. The chain employs TRBV7-2 and TRBJ2-2, with no clear D. The germline V and J ends were trimmed by 4 bases and 6 bases, with 9 bases remaining between them. Germline loops: CDR1 SGHTA, CDR2 FQGNSA. This CDR3 has 13 amino acids. The CDR3 loop reads CASSSSVSGELFF. CDR3 DNA sequence: TGTGCCAGCAGCTCGAGTGTGTCCGGGGAGCTGTTTTTT. The full variable domain, completed using reference TRBV7-2 and TRBJ2-2, is GAGVSQSPSNKVTEKGKDVELRCDPISGHTALYWYRQSLGQGLEFLIYFQGNSAPDKSGLPSDRFSAERTGGSVSTLTIQRTQQEDSAVYLCASSSSVSGELFFGEGSRLTVL.

This chain joins TRBV7-8 and TRBJ1-3; TRBD1 matches 7 bases. The CDR3 is 16 amino acids. The J segment lost 0 bases and the V segment lost 5 bases, leaving 7 bases of the junction unmatched. The germline CDR1 and CDR2 sequences are SGHVS and FQNEAQ. The CDR3 DNA is TGTGCCAGCAGCGCCCAGACAGGGCTCTCTGGAAACACCATATATTTT. Its translation is CASSAQTGLSGNTIYF.

This clonotype appeared many times. The chain uses TRBV19 and TRBJ1-1, with unresolved D. V lost 2 bases to trimming and J lost 1 base, with 5 bases between them. Germline assignment: CDR1 LNHDA and CDR2 SQIVND (reference sequence). The CDR3 length is 13 residues. The CDR3 DNA sequence: TGTGCCAGTAGTATAAGTGGGAACACTGAAGCTTTCTTT. Protein: CASSISGNTEAFF.

This clonotype was seen many times. The chain combines TRBV7-9 with TRBJ2-7, with D possibly matching TRBD2 (5 bases). The CDR3 runs 14 residues. Germline V CDR1 and CDR2: SEHNR, FQNEAQ (reference sequence). Trimming shortened V by 5 bases and J by 4 bases, and 15 bases separated the two germline ends. The CDR3 reads CASSPPRLLYEQYF. Here the CDR3 DNA reads TGTGCCAGCAGCCCGCCGCGACTATTGTACGAGCAGTACTTC. The whole variable domain, filled in from reference TRBV7-9 and TRBJ2-7, reads DTGVSQNPRHKITKRGQNVTFRCDPISEHNRLYWYRQTLGQGPEFLTYFQNEAQLEKSRLLSDRFSAERPKGSFSTLEIQRTEQGDSAMYLCASSPPRLLYEQYFGPGTRLTVT.

The gene calls are TRBV25-1 and TRBJ2-5; 7 bases match TRBD2. Germline trimming cut 4 bases from V and 0 bases from J; bases unmatched to any gene: 11. The CDR3 covers 17 residues. The germline CDR1 and CDR2 sequences are MGHDK and SYGVNS. CDR3 protein: CASSAGRIGGNQETQYF. CDR3 coding DNA: TGTGCCAGCAGTGCTGGCAGGATCGGGGGGAACCAAGAGACCCAGTACTTC.